The text below deals with one T cell receptor beta chain. These data are taken from a study of blood T cell repertoires in COVID-19. The overall study: Acute-phase and convalescent COVID-19 samples originated in the United States, Italy and Spain. Nucleic acid was either cDNA or gDNA, and it came from T cells, B-cell-depleted T cells, or PBMCs.

CDR3 size: 15 residues. Germline V gene lookup returns CDR1 WNHNN and CDR2 SYGVQD (reference sequence). V dropped 8 bases and J dropped 8; count of bases not matched to a gene: 11. In the source study's methods: Reference gene primer amplification in the assay estimated nucleated cell counts. Some clones are missing from TCRdb's copy, which holds only in-frame ones; the method was immunoSEQ multiplex PCR. The DNA gave D and trimming, while V, J and clone size come from that table. The sample holds over 100,000 clones, approximately 86% seen once. This TCR was sampled from a man in his forties or fifties with acute or convalescent COVID-19. The chain carries TRBV10-1 and TRBJ1-6, with 8 nucleotides matching TRBD1. Sequencing used peripheral blood. The CDR3 protein is CASPRRGPGDSPLHF. The CDR3 DNA is TGCGCCAGCCCACGCAGGGGGCCAGGCGATTCACCCCTCCACTTT.